This entry describes one T cell receptor (beta chain). Data came from immunoSEQ multiplex PCR; TCRdb stores just in-frame clones and leaves some out. Among 280,000 or so clones listed, roughly 85% were seen once. This sample was included in a study of blood T cell repertoires in COVID-19. The V gene's germline CDR1 is SGHTA and CDR2 FQGNSA. The CDR3 runs to 16 residues. The V and J ends lost 1 base and 4 bases respectively, with 15 bases between them. The chain carries TRBV7-2 and TRBJ2-3; D perhaps matches TRBD1 (5 bases). The sequence was collected from a woman aged 50 to 60 who had recovered from COVID-19. Sequences were obtained from peripheral blood. Here the CDR3 DNA reads TGTGCCAGCAGCTTAGATCCAGGGTCAAAATCAGATACGCAGTATTTT. This translates into CASSLDPGSKSDTQYF.